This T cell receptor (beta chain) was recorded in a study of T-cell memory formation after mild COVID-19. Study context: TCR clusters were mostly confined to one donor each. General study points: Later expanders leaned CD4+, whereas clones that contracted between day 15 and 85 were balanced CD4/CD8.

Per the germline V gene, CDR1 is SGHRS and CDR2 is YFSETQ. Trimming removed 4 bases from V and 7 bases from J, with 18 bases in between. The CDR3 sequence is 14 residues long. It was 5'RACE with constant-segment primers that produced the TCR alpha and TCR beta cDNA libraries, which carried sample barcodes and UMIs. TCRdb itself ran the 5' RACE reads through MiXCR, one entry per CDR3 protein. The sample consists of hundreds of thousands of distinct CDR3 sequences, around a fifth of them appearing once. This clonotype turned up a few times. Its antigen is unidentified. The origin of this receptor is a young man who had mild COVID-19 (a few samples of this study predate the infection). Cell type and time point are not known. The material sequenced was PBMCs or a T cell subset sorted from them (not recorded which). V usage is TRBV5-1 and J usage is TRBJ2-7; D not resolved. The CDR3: CASSPDSGRWEQYF. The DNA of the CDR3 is TGCGCCAGCAGCCCCGACTCTGGGCGGTGGGAGCAGTACTTC. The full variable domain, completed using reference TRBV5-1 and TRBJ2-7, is KAGVTQTPRYLIKTRGQQVTLSCSPISGHRSVSWYQQTPGQGLQFLFEYFSETQRNKGNFPGRFSGRQFSNSRSEMNVSTLELGDSALYLCASSPDSGRWEQYFGPGTRLTVT.